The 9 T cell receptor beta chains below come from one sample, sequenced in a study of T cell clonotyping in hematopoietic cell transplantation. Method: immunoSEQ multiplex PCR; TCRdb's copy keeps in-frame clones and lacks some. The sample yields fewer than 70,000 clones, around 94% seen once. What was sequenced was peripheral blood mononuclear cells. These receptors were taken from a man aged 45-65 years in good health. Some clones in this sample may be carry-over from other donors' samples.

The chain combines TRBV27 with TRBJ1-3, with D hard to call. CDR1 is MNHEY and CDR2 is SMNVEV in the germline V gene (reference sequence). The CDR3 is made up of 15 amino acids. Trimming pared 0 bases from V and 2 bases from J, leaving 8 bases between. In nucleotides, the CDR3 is TGTGCCAGCAGTTTATCCGGGTTTGCTGGAAACACCATATATTTT. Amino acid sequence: CASSLSGFAGNTIYF.

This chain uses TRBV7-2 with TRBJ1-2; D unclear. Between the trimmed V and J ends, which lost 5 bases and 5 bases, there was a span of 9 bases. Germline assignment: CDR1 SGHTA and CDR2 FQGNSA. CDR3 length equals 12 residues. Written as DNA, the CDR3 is TGTGCCAGCAGCCAACCGGGGTATGGCTACACCTTC. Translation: CASSQPGYGYTF. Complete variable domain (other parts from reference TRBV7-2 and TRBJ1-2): GAGVSQSPSNKVTEKGKDVELRCDPISGHTALYWYRQSLGQGLEFLIYFQGNSAPDKSGLPSDRFSAERTGGSVSTLTIQRTQQEDSAVYLCASSQPGYGYTFGSGTRLTVV.

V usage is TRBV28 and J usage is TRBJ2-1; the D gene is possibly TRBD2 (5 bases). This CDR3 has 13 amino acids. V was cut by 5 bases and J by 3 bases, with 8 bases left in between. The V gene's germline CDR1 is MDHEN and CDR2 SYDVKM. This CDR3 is CASSERDYNEQFF. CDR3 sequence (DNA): TGTGCCAGCAGTGAGAGGGACTACAATGAGCAGTTCTTC.

This CDR3 reads CASTKGSPGRGEQYF. In nucleotides, the CDR3 is TGTGCCAGCACCAAGGGAAGCCCGGGGAGGGGTGAGCAGTACTTC. This sequence joins TRBV2 and TRBJ2-7; the match to TRBD2 covers 7 bases. The CDR3 covers 15 residues. CDR1 and CDR2 (germline): SNHLY, FYNNEI. The J segment lost 7 bases and the V segment lost 7 bases, leaving 16 bases of the junction unmatched.

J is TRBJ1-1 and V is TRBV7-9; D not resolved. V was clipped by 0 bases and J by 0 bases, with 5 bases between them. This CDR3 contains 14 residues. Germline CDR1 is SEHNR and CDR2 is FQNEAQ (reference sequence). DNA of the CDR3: TGTGCCAGCAGCTTAGCAAGTATGAACACTGAAGCTTTCTTT. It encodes CASSLASMNTEAFF.

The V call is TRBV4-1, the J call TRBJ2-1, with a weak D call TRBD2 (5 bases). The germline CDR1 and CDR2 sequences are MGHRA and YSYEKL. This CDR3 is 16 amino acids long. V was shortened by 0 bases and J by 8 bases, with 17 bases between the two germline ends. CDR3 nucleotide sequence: TGCGCCAGCAGCCAAGACCGGTCGGGGTGGGTCGATGAGCAGTTCTTC. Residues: CASSQDRSGWVDEQFF.

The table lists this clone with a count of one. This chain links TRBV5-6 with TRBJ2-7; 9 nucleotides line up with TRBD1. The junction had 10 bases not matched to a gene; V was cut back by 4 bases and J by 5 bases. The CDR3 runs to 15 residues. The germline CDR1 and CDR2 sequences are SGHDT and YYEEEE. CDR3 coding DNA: TGTGCCAGCAGCCCTTGGGACAGGGAGGGCGACGAGCAGTACTTC. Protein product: CASSPWDREGDEQYF.

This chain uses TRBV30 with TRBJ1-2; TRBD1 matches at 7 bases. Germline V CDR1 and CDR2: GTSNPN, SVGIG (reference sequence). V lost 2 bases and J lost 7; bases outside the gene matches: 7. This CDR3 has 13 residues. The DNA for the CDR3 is TGTGCCTGGAGTCCGACAGGGTTATTTGGCTACACCTTC. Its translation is CAWSPTGLFGYTF.

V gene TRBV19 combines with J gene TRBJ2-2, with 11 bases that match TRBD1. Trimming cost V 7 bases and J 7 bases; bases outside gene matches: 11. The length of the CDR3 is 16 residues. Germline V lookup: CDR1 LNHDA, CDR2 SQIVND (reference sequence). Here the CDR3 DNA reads TGTGCCAGTACCACCGGGACAGGGGGGAGCGGCGGGGAGCTGTTTTTT. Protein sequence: CASTTGTGGSGGELFF.